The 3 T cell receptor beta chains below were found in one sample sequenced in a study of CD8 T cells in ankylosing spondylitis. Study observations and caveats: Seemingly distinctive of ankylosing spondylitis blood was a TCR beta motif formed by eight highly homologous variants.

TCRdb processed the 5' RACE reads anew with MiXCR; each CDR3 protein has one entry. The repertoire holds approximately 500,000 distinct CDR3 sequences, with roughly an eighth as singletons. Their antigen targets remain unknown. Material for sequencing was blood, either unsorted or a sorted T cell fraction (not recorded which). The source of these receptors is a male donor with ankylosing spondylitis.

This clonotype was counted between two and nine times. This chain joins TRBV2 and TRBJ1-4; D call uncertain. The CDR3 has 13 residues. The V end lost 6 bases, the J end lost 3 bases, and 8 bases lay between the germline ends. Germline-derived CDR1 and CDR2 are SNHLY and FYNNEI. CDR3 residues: CASSREANEKLFF. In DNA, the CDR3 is TGTGCCAGCAGCCGGGAGGCTAATGAAAAACTGTTTTTT. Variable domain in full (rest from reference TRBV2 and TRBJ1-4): EPEVTQTPSHQVTQMGQEVILRCVPISNHLYFYWYRQILGQKVEFLVSFYNNEISEKSEIFDDQFSVERPDGSNFTLKIRSTKLEDSAMYFCASSREANEKLFFGSGTQLSVL.

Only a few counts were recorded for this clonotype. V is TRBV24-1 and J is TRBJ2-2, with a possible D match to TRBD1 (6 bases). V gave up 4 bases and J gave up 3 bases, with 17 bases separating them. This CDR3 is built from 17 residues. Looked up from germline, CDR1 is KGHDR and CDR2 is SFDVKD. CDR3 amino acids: CATSDKQGNLDTGELFF. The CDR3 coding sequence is TGTGCCACCAGTGACAAACAGGGAAATCTGGACACCGGGGAGCTGTTTTTT.

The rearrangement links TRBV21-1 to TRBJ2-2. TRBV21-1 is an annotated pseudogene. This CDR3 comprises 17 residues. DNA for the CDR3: TGTGCCAGCAGCAAAAGATTGAAGGAAGCCTACCCCGGGGAGCTGTTTTTT. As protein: CASSKRLKEAYPGELFF.